A single sample is the source of the 11 T cell receptor beta chains below, sequenced in a study of OX40 agonist ivuxolimab in advanced cancers. Profiling relied on immunoSEQ multiplex PCR, and the TCRdb table lists in-frame clones only, not all of them. The sample lists approximately 69,000 clones, about 86% seen once, with under 0.75% in the top ten. The source material was CD4+ or CD8+ T cells sorted from blood, sampled in a trial of the OX40 agonist ivuxolimab. The receptors were sampled from an adult with an advanced solid tumor such as melanoma, head and neck, liver or kidney cancer.

The rearrangement links TRBV27 to TRBJ1-5; TRBD1 agrees at 10 bases. CDR1 is MNHEY and CDR2 is SMNVEV in the germline V gene (reference sequence). The junction had 17 bases not matched to a gene; V was cut back by 5 bases and J by 4 bases. The CDR3 runs to 19 residues. CDR3 DNA sequence: TGTGCCAGCAGTCCACGTATTTCCGACAGGGGGCGTTGGAATCAGCCCCAGCATTTT. It translates to CASSPRISDRGRWNQPQHF.

The CDR3 sequence: CASSLGWAEAFF. CDR3 coding DNA: TGTGCCAGCAGTCTCGGTTGGGCTGAAGCTTTCTTT. This chain links TRBV28 with TRBJ1-1; D is ambiguous. The CDR3 consists of 12 residues. The germline CDR1 and CDR2 sequences are MDHEN and SYDVKM. Trimming pared 5 bases from V and 6 bases from J, leaving 10 bases between. Supplemented by reference TRBV28 and TRBJ1-1, the full variable domain reads DVKVTQSSRYLVKRTGEKVFLECVQDMDHENMFWYRQDPGLGLRLIYFSYDVKMKEKGDIPEGYSVSREKKERFSLILESASTNQTSMYLCASSLGWAEAFFGQGTRLTVV.

The chain couples TRBV5-6 to TRBJ2-1, with TRBD2 matching 8 bases. V dropped 4 bases and J dropped 2; count of bases not matched to a gene: 8. The length of the CDR3 is 16 residues. The germline V gene encodes CDR1 SGHDT and CDR2 YYEEEE. In nucleotides, the CDR3 is TGTGCCAGCAGCCCCTGGGGAGCGGGAGCCTACAATGAGCAGTTCTTC. Its protein is CASSPWGAGAYNEQFF.

This chain connects TRBV6-1 to TRBJ2-3; 7 nucleotides match TRBD2. The germline V gene has CDR1 MNHNS and CDR2 SASEGT. The CDR3 length is 14 residues. V lost 8 bases to trimming and J lost 0 bases; unmatched junction nucleotides: 5. The CDR3 is CASLERGSTDTQYF. CDR3 coding DNA: TGTGCCAGCCTAGAGCGGGGCAGCACAGATACGCAGTATTTT.

This sequence joins TRBV29-1 and TRBJ2-5; D unresolved. The germline V gene encodes CDR1 SQVTM and CDR2 ANQGSEA. The CDR3 contains 12 residues. Trimming took off 4 bases at V and 2 bases at J, with 8 bases between the two ends. The CDR3 loop reads CSVVAVQETQYF. CDR3 bases: TGCAGCGTTGTGGCAGTACAAGAGACCCAGTACTTC.

The chain has TRBV30 and TRBJ2-5, with 8 bases matching TRBD2. V gave up 3 bases and J gave up 2 bases; unmatched junction bases: 2. Germline loops: CDR1 GTSNPN, CDR2 SVGIG (reference sequence). The CDR3 sequence is 13 residues long. For the CDR3, the DNA is TGTGCCTGGAGAACTAGCGGACAAGAGACCCAGTACTTC. It translates to CAWRTSGQETQYF.

This clone was recorded only once. One junction end does not reproduce the germline sequence, and a read error may be involved. This sequence joins TRBV5-1 and TRBJ2-3, with D perhaps TRBD1 (7 bases). Per the germline V gene, CDR1 is SGHRS and CDR2 is YFSETQ. The CDR3 has 16 amino acids. The CDR3 loop is CASSLEVRGGTDMQYF. Here the CDR3 DNA reads TGCGCCAGCAGCTTGGAGGTCAGGGGCGGGACAGATATGCAGTATTTT.

This rearrangement joins TRBV10-1 to TRBJ1-5; a possible D gene is TRBD1 (5 bases). Germline-derived CDR1 and CDR2 are WNHNN and SYGVQD (reference sequence). The CDR3 runs 13 residues. Trimming stripped 6 bases from V and 5 bases from J, with 11 bases between. The chain's CDR3 is CASRGGVHQPQHF. CDR3 sequence (DNA): TGCGCCAGCAGGGGAGGGGTTCATCAGCCCCAGCATTTT.

The CDR3 DNA reads TGCAGCGCCGGCCGGGGGGCCTACGAGCAGTACTTC. The encoded protein is CSAGRGAYEQYF. The chain recombines TRBV29-1 with TRBJ2-7; TRBD2 aligns across 7 bases. The CDR3 loop spans 12 amino acids. Germline trimming cut 7 bases from V and 2 bases from J; bases unmatched to any gene: 5. Germline V gene lookup returns CDR1 SQVTM and CDR2 ANQGSEA.

The gene calls are TRBV28 and TRBJ2-3; 9 nucleotides match TRBD2. V gave up 7 bases and J gave up 5 bases; unmatched junction bases: 7. CDR1 is MDHEN and CDR2 is SYDVKM in the germline V gene. The CDR3 spans 14 residues. CDR3 nucleotides: TGTGCCAGCAAGGGCGGGAGGGCCATAGATACGCAGTATTTT. It encodes CASKGGRAIDTQYF.

This clone was seen just once. The chain uses TRBV5-4 and TRBJ2-7; TRBD2 matches 12 bases. J lost 0 bases, V lost 4 bases, and 8 bases had no gene match. CDR3 length equals 17 residues. Germline loops: CDR1 SGHNT, CDR2 YYREEE (reference sequence). This CDR3 is CASSQRLAGDISYEQYF. The DNA for the CDR3 is TGTGCCAGCAGCCAGAGACTAGCGGGGGACATCTCCTACGAGCAGTACTTC.